This entry lists 18 T cell receptor beta chains sequenced from one sample in a study of early T cells in non-severe SARS-CoV-2 infection. A single record per CDR3 protein comes from TCRdb applying MiXCR to the 5' RACE reads. The table lists approximately 45,000 distinct CDR3 sequences, over 5% of them singletons. The material sequenced was whole blood. These TCRs come from an adult who was a healthcare worker with PCR-confirmed SARS-CoV-2 infection or an uninfected control (not recorded which).

This clonotype was seen a handful of times. The chain has TRBV18 and TRBJ2-7; 7 bases map to TRBD2. Germline CDR1 and CDR2: KGHSH and LQKENI. V shed 3 bases, J shed 5 bases, and the junction held 16 bases outside the gene matches. The CDR3 has 17 amino acids. CDR3 DNA: TGTGCCAGCTCACCGGCGGGGTCCGGGGGGATCCCCCACGAGCAGTACTTC. It codes for CASSPAGSGGIPHEQYF. The entire variable domain, with the rest obtained from reference TRBV18 and TRBJ2-7, is as follows: NAGVMQNPRHLVRRRGQEARLRCSPMKGHSHVYWYRQLPEEGLKFMVYLQKENIIDESGMPKERFSAEFPKEGPSILRIQQVVRGDSAAYFCASSPAGSGGIPHEQYFGPGTRLTVT.

The rearrangement uses TRBV11-2 and TRBJ2-5, with D possibly matching TRBD2 (5 bases). V lost 5 bases, J lost 3 bases, and 16 bases lay in between. CDR1 is SGHAT and CDR2 is FQNNGV in the germline V gene. This CDR3 is 15 amino acids long. CDR3 coding DNA: TGTGCCAGCAGCGAAAGACGACTACGCGAAGAGACCCAGTACTTC. Translating it yields CASSERRLREETQYF.

This clonotype has a handful of counts. The V gene is TRBV5-1, the J gene TRBJ1-6; the D gene is possibly TRBD1 (5 bases). Germline CDR1 SGHRS, CDR2 YFSETQ. Trimming left V 0 bases short and J 11 bases short, with 12 bases between. The CDR3 loop spans 14 amino acids. The CDR3 loop reads CASSLGQLGAPLHF. CDR3 coding DNA: TGCGCCAGCAGCTTGGGACAGCTCGGCGCACCCCTCCACTTT.

This clonotype came up many times. The chain couples TRBV6-5 to TRBJ2-1; D is possibly TRBD2 (6 bases). The CDR3 runs to 14 residues. The V end lost 3 bases, the J end lost 4 bases, and 10 bases lay between the germline ends. Germline V CDR1 and CDR2: MNHEY, SVGAGI. CDR3 DNA sequence: TGTGCCAGCAGTTATGAACGGGAGTACAATGAGCAGTTCTTC. Translated, it gives CASSYEREYNEQFF.

Regarding this clonotype: A much more abundant neighbour one base away suggests this may be a read error. The rearrangement links TRBV6-5 to TRBJ1-6; D remains ambiguous. The CDR3 totals 13 residues. Germline V gene data show CDR1 as MNHEY and CDR2 as SVGAGI. The DNA for the CDR3 is TGTGCCTGCAGTTACGGGTATAATTCACCCCTCCACTTT. Translating it yields CACSYGYNSPLHF.

The V gene is TRBV10-3, the J gene TRBJ2-7, with D possibly being TRBD1 (6 bases). V lost 10 bases and J lost 3, with 10 bases in between. Per germline, CDR1 ENHRY and CDR2 SYGVKD. The CDR3 length is 11 residues. CDR3 amino acids: CATTQGYEQYF. The CDR3 nucleotides are TGTGCCACCACACAGGGCTACGAGCAGTACTTC.

V usage is TRBV20-1 and J usage is TRBJ2-7; D ambiguous. V was shortened by 3 bases and J by 0 bases, with 18 bases between the two germline ends. In germline, CDR1 is DFQATT, CDR2 SNEGSKA (reference sequence). This CDR3 region has 16 residues. This chain's CDR3 is CSARGSTERSSYEQYF. CDR3 sequence (DNA): TGCAGTGCTAGGGGTTCAACAGAAAGAAGCTCCTACGAGCAGTACTTC.

This clonotype was observed a few times. The chain uses TRBV2 and TRBJ2-2; D is perhaps TRBD1 (5 bases). Germline V gives CDR1 SNHLY, CDR2 FYNNEI. CDR3 size: 14 residues. Trimming took off 8 bases at V and 0 bases at J, with 10 bases between the two ends. The CDR3 DNA is TGTGCCAGCTTCATAGGGGCGAACACCGGGGAGCTGTTTTTT. Encoded protein: CASFIGANTGELFF.

This clonotype came up many times. V is TRBV12-3 or TRBV12-4 and J is TRBJ1-5; possibly TRBD1 for D (5 bases). V dropped 7 bases and J dropped 5 bases, with 15 bases sitting between them. CDR3 length: 14 residues. The CDR3 DNA follows: TGTGCCAGCAACATTGCGGGGGACTATCAGCCCCAGCATTTT. It is translated as CASNIAGDYQPQHF.

J is TRBJ2-2 and V is TRBV20-1; no clear D. V was pared by 3 bases and J by 5 bases, with 1 base between. There are 10 residues in the CDR3. The germline V gene encodes CDR1 DFQATT and CDR2 SNEGSKA (reference sequence). The CDR3 DNA follows: TGCAGTGCTAGTACCGGGGAGCTGTTTTTT. Its translation is CSASTGELFF.

This clonotype was seen at least ten times. The gene calls are TRBV20-1 and TRBJ1-6; D uncertain. Germline V gives CDR1 DFQATT, CDR2 SNEGSKA (reference sequence). The CDR3 contains 15 residues. Trimming stripped 0 bases from V and 7 bases from J, with 13 bases between. The CDR3 protein is CSARDMGRLNSPLHF. The CDR3 region has the DNA TGCAGTGCTAGAGATATGGGCAGGCTGAATTCACCCCTCCACTTT.

About this clonotype: Just one base apart from a much larger clone, this may be a read error. The CDR3 reads CVSSLVVQSTGELFF. In DNA, the CDR3 is TGTGTCAGCAGCTTAGTCGTTCAGAGCACCGGGGAGCTGTTTTTT. V and J are TRBV7-9 and TRBJ2-2, with D uncertain. The CDR3 sequence is 15 residues long. CDR1 and CDR2 from the germline V gene are SEHNR and FQNEAQ (reference sequence).

The sample holds many counts of this clonotype. This sequence joins TRBV28 and TRBJ2-6; D is ambiguous. CDR1 is MDHEN, CDR2 SYDVKM, per germline. The CDR3 consists of 13 residues. The CDR3 reads CAIGESGANVLTF. Written as DNA, the CDR3 is TGTGCGATCGGAGAATCTGGGGCCAACGTCCTGACTTTC.

This clonotype came up many times. The rearrangement joins TRBV3-1 to TRBJ2-5, with D tentatively TRBD2 (5 bases). Between the trimmed V and J ends, which lost 0 bases and 4 bases, there was a span of 12 bases. The CDR3 covers 15 residues. The V gene's germline CDR1 is LGHDT and CDR2 YNNKEL (reference sequence). The CDR3 DNA follows: TGTGCCAGCAGCCAAGAGAGAGGAGGTGGAGAGACCCAGTACTTC. Its translation: CASSQERGGGETQYF.

This clonotype was detected many times. The CDR3 loop reads CASSFWGAEDIQYF. CDR3 DNA: TGTGCCAGCAGCTTCTGGGGGGCCGAGGACATTCAGTACTTC. The chain uses TRBV7-2 and TRBJ2-4; D may correspond to TRBD1 or TRBD2 (6 bases each). V was clipped by 3 bases and J by 8 bases, with 14 bases between them. Germline values: CDR1 SGHTA, CDR2 FQGNSA. The CDR3 runs to 14 residues.

This clonotype has a count of ten or more. The chain recombines TRBV20-1 with TRBJ2-1; TRBD1 matches at 8 bases. The CDR3 totals 14 residues. The J segment lost 5 bases and the V segment lost 6 bases, leaving 9 bases of the junction unmatched. Per the germline V gene, CDR1 is DFQATT and CDR2 is SNEGSKA (reference sequence). The CDR3 here is CSAGRDRTNNEQFF. CDR3 nucleotide sequence: TGCAGTGCGGGCAGGGACAGGACGAACAATGAGCAGTTCTTC.

This clonotype was found a few times. This chain joins TRBV5-1 and TRBJ2-3, with D possibly being TRBD1 (6 bases). The CDR3 runs 15 residues. Germline CDR1 and CDR2: SGHRS and YFSETQ. Trimming took off 3 bases at V and 5 bases at J, with 16 bases between the two ends. The CDR3 region is CASSSSTGFGDTQYF. For the CDR3, the DNA is TGCGCCAGCAGCTCTTCGACAGGTTTCGGAGATACGCAGTATTTT.

This rearrangement joins TRBV20-1 to TRBJ1-2, with D unresolved. Germline loops: CDR1 DFQATT, CDR2 SNEGSKA (reference sequence). V lost 0 bases, J lost 0 bases, and 11 bases lay in between. The CDR3 covers 15 residues. The DNA for the CDR3 is TGCAGTGCTAGAGATGTTAGGGAACCTAACTATGGCTACACCTTC. The encoded protein is CSARDVREPNYGYTF.